This TCR beta chain was recorded in a study of T cells in Graves' hyperthyroidism and ophthalmopathy. Study findings and constraints: Ophthalmopathy and stable hyperthyroidism were separated by a 13 V-J model.

Amplification of TCR beta CDR3 regions used RNA as the template. The HTBI primer set was used in a first-round RT-PCR of the TCR CDR3. Each CDR3 protein is one row after TCRdb ran MiXCR on the multiplex PCR reads. The repertoire holds 300,000 to 400,000 distinct CDR3 sequences, with 20% to 25% as singletons. Details on this clonotype: Its specificity is not known.

CDR3 size: 16 residues. In germline, CDR1 is SNHLY, CDR2 FYNNEI. J lost 2 bases, V lost 5 bases, and 10 bases had no gene match. Sequencing was performed on blood. V gene TRBV2 combines with J gene TRBJ2-3, with 7 nucleotides matching TRBD1. The receptor comes from a woman between 50 and 59 years old with Graves' hyperthyroidism. The CDR3 DNA reads TGTGCCAGCAGTCGCCAGTCAGGGGGTATCACAGATACGCAGTATTTT. Encoded protein: CASSRQSGGITDTQYF. Full variable domain (remainder filled in from reference TRBV2 and TRBJ2-3): EPEVTQTPSHQVTQMGQEVILRCVPISNHLYFYWYRQILGQKVEFLVSFYNNEISEKSEIFDDQFSVERPDGSNFTLKIRSTKLEDSAMYFCASSRQSGGITDTQYFGPGTRLTVL.